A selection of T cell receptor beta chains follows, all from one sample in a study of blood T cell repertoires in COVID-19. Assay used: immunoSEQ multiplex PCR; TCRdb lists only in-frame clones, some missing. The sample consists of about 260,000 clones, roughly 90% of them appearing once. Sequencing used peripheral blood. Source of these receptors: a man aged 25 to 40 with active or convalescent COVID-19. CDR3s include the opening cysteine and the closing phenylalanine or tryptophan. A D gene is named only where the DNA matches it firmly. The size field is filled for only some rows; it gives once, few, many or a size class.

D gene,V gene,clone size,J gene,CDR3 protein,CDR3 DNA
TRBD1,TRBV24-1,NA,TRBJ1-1,CATSWTGSTEAFF,TGTGCCACCAGTTGGACAGGGTCCACTGAAGCTTTCTTT
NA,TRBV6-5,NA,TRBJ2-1,CASSYGGNEQFF,TGTGCCAGCAGTTACGGGGGGAATGAGCAGTTCTTC
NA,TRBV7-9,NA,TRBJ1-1,CASSYTARRGTEAFF,TGTGCCAGCAGCTATACAGCCCGGAGGGGCACTGAAGCTTTCTTT
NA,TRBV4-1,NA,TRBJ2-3,CASSQVPGLIDTQYF,TGCGCCAGCAGCCAAGTCCCGGGACTTATAGATACGCAGTATTTT
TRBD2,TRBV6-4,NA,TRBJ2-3,CASSELAGADTQYF,TGTGCCAGCAGTGAACTAGCGGGGGCCGATACGCAGTATTTT
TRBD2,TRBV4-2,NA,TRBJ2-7,CASSASLSGVGVYEQYF,TGTGCCAGCAGCGCAAGCCTTAGCGGGGTTGGCGTCTACGAGCAGTACTTC
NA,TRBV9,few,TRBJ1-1,CASSGSRENTEAFF,TGTGCCAGCAGCGGAAGCAGGGAGAACACTGAAGCTTTCTTT
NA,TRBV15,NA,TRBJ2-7,CATSRGSGTYEQYF,TGTGCCACCAGCAGAGGGTCGGGTACCTACGAGCAGTACTTC
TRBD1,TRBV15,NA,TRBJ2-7,CATSREGGPAYEQYF,TGTGCCACCAGCAGAGAAGGGGGCCCCGCCTACGAGCAGTACTTC
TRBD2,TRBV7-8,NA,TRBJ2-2,CASSFRRGVGELFF,TGTGCCAGCAGCTTTAGGCGGGGGGTCGGGGAGCTGTTTTTT
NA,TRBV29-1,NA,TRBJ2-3,CSVVGRATDTQYF,TGCAGCGTTGTTGGCAGGGCAACAGATACGCAGTATTTT
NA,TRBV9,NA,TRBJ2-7,CASSPAGLARFYEQYF,TGTGCCAGCAGCCCCGCTGGCCTAGCGAGATTCTACGAGCAGTACTTC
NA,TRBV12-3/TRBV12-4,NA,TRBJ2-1,CASSLYRDNEQFF,TGTGCCAGCAGTTTGTACAGGGACAATGAGCAGTTCTTC
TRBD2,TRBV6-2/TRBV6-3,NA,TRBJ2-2,CASSRRRTSGGITGELFF,TGTGCCAGCAGTCGCCGTCGGACTAGCGGGGGGATCACCGGGGAGCTGTTTTTT
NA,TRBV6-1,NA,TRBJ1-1,CASSEFRYSGTEAFF,TGTGCCAGCAGTGAATTCCGTTATTCGGGCACTGAAGCTTTCTTT
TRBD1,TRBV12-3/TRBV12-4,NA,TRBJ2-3,CASRGGAHTQYF,TGTGCCAGCAGAGGGGGCGCACATACGCAGTATTTT
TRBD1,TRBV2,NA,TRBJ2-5,CASSQTGMVQETQYF,TGTGCCAGCAGTCAGACAGGGATGGTCCAAGAGACCCAGTACTTC
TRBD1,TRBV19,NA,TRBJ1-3,CASSLGTGPNLAGNTIYF,TGTGCCAGTAGCCTCGGGACAGGCCCTAATCTGGCTGGAAACACCATATATTTT
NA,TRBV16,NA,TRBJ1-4,CASSQSTAWKLFF,TGTGCCAGCAGCCAATCGACAGCCTGGAAACTGTTTTTT
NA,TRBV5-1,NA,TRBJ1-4,CASSLNSVSNEKLFF,TGCGCCAGCAGCTTAAATTCGGTTTCTAATGAAAAACTGTTTTTT
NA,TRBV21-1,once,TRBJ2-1,CASHRDNPPLDEQFF,TGTGCCAGCCACCGGGACAACCCACCCTTAGATGAGCAGTTCTTC
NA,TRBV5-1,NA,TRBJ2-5,CASSPDSQETQYF,TGCGCCAGCAGCCCAGACAGTCAAGAGACCCAGTACTTC
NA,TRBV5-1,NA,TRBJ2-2,CASSLTRGLPGELFF,TGCGCCAGCAGCTTAACCCGGGGGTTGCCCGGGGAGCTGTTTTTT
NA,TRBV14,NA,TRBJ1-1,CASSVVGPRFF,TGTGCCAGCAGCGTCGTGGGGCCGAGGTTCTTT
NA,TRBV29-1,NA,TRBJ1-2,CSVEVWGANYGYTF,TGCAGCGTTGAAGTTTGGGGCGCGAACTATGGCTACACCTTC
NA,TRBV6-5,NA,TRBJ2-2,CASSYLAGSSTGELFF,TGTGCCAGCAGTTACTTGGCGGGGTCAAGCACCGGGGAGCTGTTTTTT
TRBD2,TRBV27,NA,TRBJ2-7,CASSPVSGGLYEQYF,TGTGCCAGCAGTCCGGTGAGCGGGGGTTTGTACGAGCAGTACTTC
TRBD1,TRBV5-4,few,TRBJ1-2,CASSLQDRASYGYTF,TGTGCCAGCAGCCTTCAGGACAGGGCTTCCTATGGCTACACCTTC
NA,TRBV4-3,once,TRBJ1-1,CASSQGLTGMNTEAFF,TGCGCCAGCAGCCAGGGCCTTACAGGTATGAACACTGAAGCTTTCTTT
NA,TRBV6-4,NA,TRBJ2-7,CASSDTTGHTTYEQYF,TGTGCCAGCAGTGACACTACGGGACATACCACCTACGAGCAGTACTTC
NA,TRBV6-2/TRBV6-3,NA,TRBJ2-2,CASSYSSGYGTGELFF,TGTGCCAGCAGTTACTCATCCGGGTATGGTACCGGGGAGCTGTTTTTT
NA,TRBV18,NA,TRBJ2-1,CASSRGASYNEQFF,TGTGCCAGCTCACGCGGGGCGTCGTACAATGAGCAGTTCTTC
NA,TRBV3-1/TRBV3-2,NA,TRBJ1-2,CASSQEEGSRGYTF,TGTGCCAGCAGCCAAGAGGAGGGCTCACGTGGCTACACCTTC
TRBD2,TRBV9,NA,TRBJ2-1,CASSVDGLASNEQFF,TGTGCCAGCAGCGTGGACGGACTAGCCTCCAATGAGCAGTTCTTC
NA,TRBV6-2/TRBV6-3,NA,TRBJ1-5,CASSYSGDRFNQPQHF,TGTGCCAGCAGTTACTCTGGAGACAGATTCAATCAGCCCCAGCATTTT
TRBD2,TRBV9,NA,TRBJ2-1,CASSVSGTSSYNEQFF,TGTGCCAGCAGCGTATCCGGGACTAGCTCCTACAATGAGCAGTTCTTC
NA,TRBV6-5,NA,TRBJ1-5,CASSYRRGGNQPQHF,TGTGCCAGCAGTTACCGGAGGGGAGGCAATCAGCCCCAGCATTTT
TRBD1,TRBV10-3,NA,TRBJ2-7,CAISAGQGEEQYF,TGTGCCATCAGCGCGGGACAGGGGGAAGAGCAGTACTTC
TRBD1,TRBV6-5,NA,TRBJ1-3,CASSLGTGRGNTIYF,TGTGCCAGCAGTCTGGGGACAGGGCGAGGAAACACCATATATTTT
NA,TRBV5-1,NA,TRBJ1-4,CASSEGESTNEKLFF,TGCGCCAGCAGCGAGGGGGAGTCAACTAATGAAAAACTGTTTTTT
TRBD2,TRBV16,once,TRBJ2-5,CASSQIAGEEETQYF,TGTGCCAGCAGCCAGATAGCGGGCGAGGAAGAGACCCAGTACTTC
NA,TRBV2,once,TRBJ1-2,CASCVLRGSGHLGYGYTF,TGTGCCAGCTGCGTCCTAAGAGGGTCGGGTCATCTAGGGTATGGCTACACCTTC
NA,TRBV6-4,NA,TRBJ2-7,CASSEGEAYEQYF,TGTGCCAGCAGTGAGGGCGAAGCCTACGAGCAGTACTTC
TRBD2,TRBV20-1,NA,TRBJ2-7,CSASRSGTSGEEQYF,TGCAGTGCTAGTCGGTCAGGGACTAGCGGAGAGGAGCAGTACTTC
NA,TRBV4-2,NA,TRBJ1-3,CASSQEPRGSGNTIYF,TGTGCCAGCAGCCAAGAACCGCGGGGCTCTGGAAACACCATATATTTT
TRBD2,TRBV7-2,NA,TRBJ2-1,CASSSTSGGTYNEQFF,TGTGCCAGCAGCTCCACTAGCGGGGGAACCTACAATGAGCAGTTCTTC
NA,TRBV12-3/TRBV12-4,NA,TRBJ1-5,CASSGIPNQPQHF,TGTGCCAGCAGCGGGATCCCTAATCAGCCCCAGCATTTT
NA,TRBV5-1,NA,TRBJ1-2,CASSLMTGAVGYTF,TGCGCCAGCAGCTTAATGACAGGTGCGGTAGGCTACACCTTC